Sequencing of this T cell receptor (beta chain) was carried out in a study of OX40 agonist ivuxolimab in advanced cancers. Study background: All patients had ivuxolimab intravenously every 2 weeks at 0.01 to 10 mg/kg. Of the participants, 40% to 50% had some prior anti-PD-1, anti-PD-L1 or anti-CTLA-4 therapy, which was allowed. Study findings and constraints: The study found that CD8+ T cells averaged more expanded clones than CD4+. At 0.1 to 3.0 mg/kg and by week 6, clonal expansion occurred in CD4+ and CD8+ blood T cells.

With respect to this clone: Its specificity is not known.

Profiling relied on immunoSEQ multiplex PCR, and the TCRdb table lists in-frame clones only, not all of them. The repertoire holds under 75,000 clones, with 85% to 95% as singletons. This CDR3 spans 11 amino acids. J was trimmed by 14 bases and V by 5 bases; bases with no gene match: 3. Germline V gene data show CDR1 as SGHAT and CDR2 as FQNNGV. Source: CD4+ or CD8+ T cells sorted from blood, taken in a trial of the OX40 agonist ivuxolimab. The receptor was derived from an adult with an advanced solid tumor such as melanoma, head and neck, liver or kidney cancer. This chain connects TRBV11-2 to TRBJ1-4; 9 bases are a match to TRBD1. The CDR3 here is CASSSGQGLFF. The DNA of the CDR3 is TGTGCCAGCAGCAGTGGACAGGGGCTGTTTTTT.